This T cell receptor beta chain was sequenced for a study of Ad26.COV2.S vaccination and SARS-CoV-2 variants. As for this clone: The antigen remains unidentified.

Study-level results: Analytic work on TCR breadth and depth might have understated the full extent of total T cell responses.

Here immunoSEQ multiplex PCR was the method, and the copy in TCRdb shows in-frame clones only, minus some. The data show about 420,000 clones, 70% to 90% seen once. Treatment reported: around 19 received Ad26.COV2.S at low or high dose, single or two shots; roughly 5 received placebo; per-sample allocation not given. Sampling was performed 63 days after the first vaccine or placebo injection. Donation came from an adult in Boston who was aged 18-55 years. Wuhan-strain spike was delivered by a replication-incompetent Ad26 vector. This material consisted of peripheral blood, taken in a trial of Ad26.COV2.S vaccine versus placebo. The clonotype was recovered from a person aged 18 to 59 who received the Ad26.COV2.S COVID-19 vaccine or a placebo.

CDR3 protein: CAWSLGQGFDEQFF. The DNA for the CDR3 is TGTGCCTGGAGCTTGGGACAGGGGTTCGATGAGCAGTTCTTC. J is TRBJ2-1 and V is TRBV30; 10 bases align to TRBD1. Germline V gives CDR1 GTSNPN, CDR2 SVGIG (reference sequence). This CDR3 comprises 14 residues. J gave up 8 bases and V 3 bases, and 7 bases lay outside the gene matches.